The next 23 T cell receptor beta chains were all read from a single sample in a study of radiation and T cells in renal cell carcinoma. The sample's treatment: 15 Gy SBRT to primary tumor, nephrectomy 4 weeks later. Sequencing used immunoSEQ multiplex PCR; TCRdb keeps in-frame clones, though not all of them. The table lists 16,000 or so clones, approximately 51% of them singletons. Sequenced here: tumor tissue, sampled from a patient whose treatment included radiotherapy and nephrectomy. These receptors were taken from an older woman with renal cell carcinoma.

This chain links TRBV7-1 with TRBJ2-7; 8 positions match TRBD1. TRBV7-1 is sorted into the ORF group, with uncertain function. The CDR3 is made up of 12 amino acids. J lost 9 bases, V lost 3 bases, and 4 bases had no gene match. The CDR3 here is CASSSGRGRQYF. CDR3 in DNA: TGTGCCAGCAGCTCCGGCAGGGGGCGGCAGTACTTC.

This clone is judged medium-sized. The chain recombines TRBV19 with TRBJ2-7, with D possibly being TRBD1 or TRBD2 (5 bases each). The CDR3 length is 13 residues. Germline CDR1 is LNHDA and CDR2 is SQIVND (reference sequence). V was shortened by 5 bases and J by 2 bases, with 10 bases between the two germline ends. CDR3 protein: CASSLGRAYEQYF. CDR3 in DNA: TGTGCCAGTAGTTTGGGACGGGCCTACGAGCAGTACTTC.

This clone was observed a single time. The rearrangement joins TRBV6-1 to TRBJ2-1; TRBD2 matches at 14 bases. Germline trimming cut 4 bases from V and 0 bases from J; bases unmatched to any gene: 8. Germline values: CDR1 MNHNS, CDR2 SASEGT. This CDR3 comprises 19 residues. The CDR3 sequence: CASSGGLAGGTSSYNEQFF. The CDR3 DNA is TGTGCCAGCAGTGGCGGACTAGCGGGGGGTACGAGCTCCTACAATGAGCAGTTCTTC.

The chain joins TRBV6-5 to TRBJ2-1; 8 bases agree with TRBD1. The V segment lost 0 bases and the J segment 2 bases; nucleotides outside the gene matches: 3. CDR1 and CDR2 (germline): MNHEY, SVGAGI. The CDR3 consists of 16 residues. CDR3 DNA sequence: TGTGCCAGCAGTTACTCGCCAGGGGGCCCCTACAATGAGCAGTTCTTC. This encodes CASSYSPGGPYNEQFF.

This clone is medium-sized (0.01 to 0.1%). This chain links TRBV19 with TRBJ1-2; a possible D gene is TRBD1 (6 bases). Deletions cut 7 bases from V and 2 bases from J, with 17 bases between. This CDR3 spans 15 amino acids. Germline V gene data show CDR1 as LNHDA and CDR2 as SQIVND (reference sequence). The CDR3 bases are TGTGCCAGTAACATCCTGGGGGCGAAGAACTATGGCTACACCTTC. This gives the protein CASNILGAKNYGYTF.

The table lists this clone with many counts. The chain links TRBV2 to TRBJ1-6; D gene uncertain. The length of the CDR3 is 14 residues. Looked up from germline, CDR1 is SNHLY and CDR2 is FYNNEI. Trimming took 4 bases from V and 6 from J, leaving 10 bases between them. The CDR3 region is CASSAIHFNSPLHF. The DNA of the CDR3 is TGTGCCAGCAGTGCTATCCACTTTAATTCACCCCTCCACTTT.

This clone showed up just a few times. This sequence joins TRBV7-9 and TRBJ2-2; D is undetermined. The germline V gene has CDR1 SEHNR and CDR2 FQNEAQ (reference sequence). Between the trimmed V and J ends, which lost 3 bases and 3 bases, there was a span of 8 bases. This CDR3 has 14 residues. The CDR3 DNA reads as TGTGCCAGCAGCTTCACTGTGGACACCGGGGAGCTGTTTTTT. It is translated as CASSFTVDTGELFF.

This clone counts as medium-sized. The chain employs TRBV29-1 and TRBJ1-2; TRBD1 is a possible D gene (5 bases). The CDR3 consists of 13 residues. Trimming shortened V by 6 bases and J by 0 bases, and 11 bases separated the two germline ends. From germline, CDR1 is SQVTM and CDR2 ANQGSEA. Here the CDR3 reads CSVRDGPNYGYTF. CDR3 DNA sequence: TGCAGCGTCCGGGACGGCCCTAACTATGGCTACACCTTC.

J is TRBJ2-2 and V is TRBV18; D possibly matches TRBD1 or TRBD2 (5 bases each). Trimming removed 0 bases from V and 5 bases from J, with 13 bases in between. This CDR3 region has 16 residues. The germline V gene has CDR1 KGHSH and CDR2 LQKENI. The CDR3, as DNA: TGTGCCAGCTCACCACCGGGACGGAGCTTTACCGGGGAGCTGTTTTTT. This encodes CASSPPGRSFTGELFF. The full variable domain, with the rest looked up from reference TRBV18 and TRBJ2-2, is NAGVMQNPRHLVRRRGQEARLRCSPMKGHSHVYWYRQLPEEGLKFMVYLQKENIIDESGMPKERFSAEFPKEGPSILRIQQVVRGDSAAYFCASSPPGRSFTGELFFGEGSRLTVL.

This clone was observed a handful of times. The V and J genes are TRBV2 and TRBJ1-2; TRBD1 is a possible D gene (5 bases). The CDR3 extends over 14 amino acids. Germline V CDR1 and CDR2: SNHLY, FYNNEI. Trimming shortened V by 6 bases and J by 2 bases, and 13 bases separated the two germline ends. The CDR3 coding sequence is TGTGCCAGCAGCGGGGGAGGGCTAAACTATGGCTACACCTTC. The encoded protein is CASSGGGLNYGYTF.

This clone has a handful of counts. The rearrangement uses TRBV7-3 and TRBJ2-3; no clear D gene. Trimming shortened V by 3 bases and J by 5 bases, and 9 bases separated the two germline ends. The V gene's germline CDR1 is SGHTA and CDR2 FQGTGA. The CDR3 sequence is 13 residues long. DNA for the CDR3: TGTGCCAGCAGCTTGGTCACTGTAGATACGCAGTATTTT. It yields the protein CASSLVTVDTQYF.

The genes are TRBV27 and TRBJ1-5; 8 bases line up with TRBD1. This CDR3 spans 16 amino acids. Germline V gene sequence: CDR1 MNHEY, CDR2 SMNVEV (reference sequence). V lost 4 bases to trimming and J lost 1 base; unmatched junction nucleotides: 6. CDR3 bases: TGTGCCAGCAGTTATCGGGCAGGGGGCAGCAATCAGCCCCAGCATTTT. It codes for CASSYRAGGSNQPQHF.

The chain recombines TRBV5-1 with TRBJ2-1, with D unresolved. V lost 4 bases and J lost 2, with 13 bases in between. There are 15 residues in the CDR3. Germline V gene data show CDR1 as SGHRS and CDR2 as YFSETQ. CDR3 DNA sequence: TGCGCCAGCAGCCTATCCGGGTTTACCTACAATGAGCAGTTCTTC. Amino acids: CASSLSGFTYNEQFF. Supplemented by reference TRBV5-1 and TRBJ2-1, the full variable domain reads KAGVTQTPRYLIKTRGQQVTLSCSPISGHRSVSWYQQTPGQGLQFLFEYFSETQRNKGNFPGRFSGRQFSNSRSEMNVSTLELGDSALYLCASSLSGFTYNEQFFGPGTRLTVL.

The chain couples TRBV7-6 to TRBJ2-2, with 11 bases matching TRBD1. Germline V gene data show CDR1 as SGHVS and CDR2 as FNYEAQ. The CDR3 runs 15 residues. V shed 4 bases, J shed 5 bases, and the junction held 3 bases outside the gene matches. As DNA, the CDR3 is TGTGCCAGCAGCTGGACAGGGGGCGCGACCGGGGAGCTGTTTTTT. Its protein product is CASSWTGGATGELFF.

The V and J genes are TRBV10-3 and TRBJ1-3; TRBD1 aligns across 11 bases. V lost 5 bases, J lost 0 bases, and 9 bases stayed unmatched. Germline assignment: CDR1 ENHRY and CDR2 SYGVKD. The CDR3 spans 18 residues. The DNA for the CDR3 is TGTGCCATCAGTACCGGGACAGGGGGACCCAACTCTGGAAACACCATATATTTT. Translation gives CAISTGTGGPNSGNTIYF.

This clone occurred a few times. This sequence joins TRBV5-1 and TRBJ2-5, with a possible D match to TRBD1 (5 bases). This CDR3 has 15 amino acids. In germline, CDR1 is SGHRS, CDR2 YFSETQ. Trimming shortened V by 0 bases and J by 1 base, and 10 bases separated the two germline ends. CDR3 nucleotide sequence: TGCGCCAGCAGCTTGGCTGGTCAGGGCCAAGAGACCCAGTACTTC. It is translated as CASSLAGQGQETQYF.

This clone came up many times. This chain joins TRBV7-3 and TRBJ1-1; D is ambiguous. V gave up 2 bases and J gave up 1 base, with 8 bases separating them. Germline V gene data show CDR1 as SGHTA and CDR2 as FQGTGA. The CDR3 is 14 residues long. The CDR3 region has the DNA TGTGCCAGCAGCTTATCCCCAGGGAACACTGAAGCTTTCTTT. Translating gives CASSLSPGNTEAFF.

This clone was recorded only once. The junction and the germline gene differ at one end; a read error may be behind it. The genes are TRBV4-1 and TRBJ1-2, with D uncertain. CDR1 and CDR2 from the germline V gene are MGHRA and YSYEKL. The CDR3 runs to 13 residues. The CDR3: CASSPAPNYGYTF. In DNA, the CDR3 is TGTGCCAGCAGCCCCGCCCCTAACTATGGCTACACCTTC.

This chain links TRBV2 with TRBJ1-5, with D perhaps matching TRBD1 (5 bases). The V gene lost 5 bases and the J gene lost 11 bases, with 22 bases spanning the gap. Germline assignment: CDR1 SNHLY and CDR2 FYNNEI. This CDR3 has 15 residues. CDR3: CASSLAGSKSGAQHF. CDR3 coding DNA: TGTGCCAGCAGTTTGGCAGGTTCCAAATCGGGGGCCCAGCATTTT. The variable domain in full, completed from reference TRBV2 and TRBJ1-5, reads EPEVTQTPSHQVTQMGQEVILRCVPISNHLYFYWYRQILGQKVEFLVSFYNNEISEKSEIFDDQFSVERPDGSNFTLKIRSTKLEDSAMYFCASSLAGSKSGAQHFGDGTRLSIL.

The CDR3 protein is CATSRDRNQPQHF. The CDR3 coding sequence is TGTGCCACCAGCAGAGATCGAAATCAGCCCCAGCATTTT. The chain is built from TRBV15 and TRBJ1-5, with D unresolved. With 0 bases removed from V and 4 bases from J, the gap between germline ends came to 4 bases. The germline V gene encodes CDR1 LNHNV and CDR2 YYDKDF (reference sequence). The CDR3 extends over 13 amino acids.

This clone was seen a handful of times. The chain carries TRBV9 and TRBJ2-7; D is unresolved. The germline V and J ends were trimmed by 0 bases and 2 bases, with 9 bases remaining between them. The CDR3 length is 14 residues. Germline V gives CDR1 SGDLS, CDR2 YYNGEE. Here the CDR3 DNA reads TGTGCCAGCAGCGTAGATCTAGTTCCCTACGAGCAGTACTTC. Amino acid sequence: CASSVDLVPYEQYF.

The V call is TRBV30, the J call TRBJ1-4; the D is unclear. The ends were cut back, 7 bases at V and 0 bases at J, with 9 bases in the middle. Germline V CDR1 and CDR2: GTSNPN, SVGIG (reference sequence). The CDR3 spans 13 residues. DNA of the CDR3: TGTGCCTACGAAGCTTCAACTAATGAAAAACTGTTTTTT. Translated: CAYEASTNEKLFF.

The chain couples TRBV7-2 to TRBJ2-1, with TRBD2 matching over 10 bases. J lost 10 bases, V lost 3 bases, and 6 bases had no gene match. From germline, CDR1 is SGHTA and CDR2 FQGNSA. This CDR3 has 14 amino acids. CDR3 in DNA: TGTGCCAGCAGCTTTTTAAGCGGGAGGGGCGAGCAGTTCTTC. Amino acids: CASSFLSGRGEQFF.